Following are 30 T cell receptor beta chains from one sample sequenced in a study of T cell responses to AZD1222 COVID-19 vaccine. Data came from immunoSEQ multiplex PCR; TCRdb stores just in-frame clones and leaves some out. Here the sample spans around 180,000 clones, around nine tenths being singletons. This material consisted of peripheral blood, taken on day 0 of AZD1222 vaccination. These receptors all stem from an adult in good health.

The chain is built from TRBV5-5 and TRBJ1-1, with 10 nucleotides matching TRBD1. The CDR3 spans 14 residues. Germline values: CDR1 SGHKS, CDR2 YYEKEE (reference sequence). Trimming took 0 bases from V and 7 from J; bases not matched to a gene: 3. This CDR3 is CASSLDGTGVEAFF. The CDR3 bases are TGTGCCAGCAGCTTGGATGGGACAGGGGTTGAAGCTTTCTTT. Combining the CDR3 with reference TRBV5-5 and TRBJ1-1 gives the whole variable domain DAGVTQSPTHLIKTRGQQVTLRCSPISGHKSVSWYQQVLGQGPQFIFQYYEKEERGRGNFPDRFSARQFPNYSSELNVNALLLGDSALYLCASSLDGTGVEAFFGQGTRLTVV.

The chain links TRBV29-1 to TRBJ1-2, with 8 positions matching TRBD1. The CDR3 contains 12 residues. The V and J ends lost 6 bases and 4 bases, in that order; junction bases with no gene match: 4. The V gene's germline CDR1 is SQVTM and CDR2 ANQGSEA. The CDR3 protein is CSVTDRVYGYTF. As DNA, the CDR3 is TGCAGCGTAACGGACAGGGTCTATGGCTACACCTTC.

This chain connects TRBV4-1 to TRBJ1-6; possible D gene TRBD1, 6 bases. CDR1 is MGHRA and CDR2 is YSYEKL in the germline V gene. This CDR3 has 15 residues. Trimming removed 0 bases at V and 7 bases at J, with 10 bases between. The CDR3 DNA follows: TGCGCCAGCAGCCAAGATCTGGGGACAAATTCACCCCTCCACTTT. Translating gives CASSQDLGTNSPLHF.

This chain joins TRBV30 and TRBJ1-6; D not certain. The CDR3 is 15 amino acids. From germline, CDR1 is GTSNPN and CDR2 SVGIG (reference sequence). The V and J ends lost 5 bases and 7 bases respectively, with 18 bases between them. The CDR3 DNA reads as TGTGCCTGGTTATCACCCCCTGCGGGAAATTCACCCCTCCACTTT. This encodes CAWLSPPAGNSPLHF.

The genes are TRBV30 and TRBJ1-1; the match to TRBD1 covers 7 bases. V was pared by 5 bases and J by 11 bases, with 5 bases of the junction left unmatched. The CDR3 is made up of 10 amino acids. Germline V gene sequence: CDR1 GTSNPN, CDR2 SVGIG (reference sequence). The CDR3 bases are TGTGCCTGGGACAGGGTTTGGGCTTTCTTT. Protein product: CAWDRVWAFF.

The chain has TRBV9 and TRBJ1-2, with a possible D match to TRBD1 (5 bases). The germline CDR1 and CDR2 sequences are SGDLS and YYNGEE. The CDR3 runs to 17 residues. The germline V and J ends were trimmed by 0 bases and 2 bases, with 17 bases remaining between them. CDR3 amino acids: CASSVDPGQGLNYGYTF. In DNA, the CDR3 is TGTGCCAGCAGCGTAGACCCCGGGCAGGGTCTAAACTATGGCTACACCTTC.

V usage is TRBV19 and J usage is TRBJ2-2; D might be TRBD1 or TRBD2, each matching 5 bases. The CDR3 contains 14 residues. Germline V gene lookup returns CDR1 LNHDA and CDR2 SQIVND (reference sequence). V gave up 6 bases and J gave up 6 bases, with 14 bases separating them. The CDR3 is CASSLPGTPGELFF. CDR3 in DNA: TGTGCCAGTAGCCTACCCGGGACCCCCGGGGAGCTGTTTTTT.

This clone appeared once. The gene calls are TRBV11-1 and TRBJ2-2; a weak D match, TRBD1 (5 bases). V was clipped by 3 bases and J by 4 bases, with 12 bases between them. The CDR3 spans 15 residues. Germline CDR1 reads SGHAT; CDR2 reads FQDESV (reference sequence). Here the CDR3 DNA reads TGTGCCAGCAGCTTTCGGCAGGGAATCACCGGGGAGCTGTTTTTT. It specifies CASSFRQGITGELFF.

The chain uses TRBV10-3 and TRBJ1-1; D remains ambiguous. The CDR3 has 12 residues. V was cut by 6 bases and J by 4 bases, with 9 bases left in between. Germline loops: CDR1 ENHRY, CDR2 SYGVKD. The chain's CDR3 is CAIRGSGTEAFF. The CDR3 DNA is TGTGCCATCAGAGGAAGCGGCACTGAAGCTTTCTTT.

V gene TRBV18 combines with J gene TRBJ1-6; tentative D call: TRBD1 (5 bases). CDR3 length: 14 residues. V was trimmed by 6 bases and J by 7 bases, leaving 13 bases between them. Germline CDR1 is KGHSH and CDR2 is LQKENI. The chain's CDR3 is CASSDRDGNSPLHF. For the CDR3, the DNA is TGTGCCAGCTCGGACCGGGACGGAAATTCACCCCTCCACTTT. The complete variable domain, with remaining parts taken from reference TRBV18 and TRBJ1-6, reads NAGVMQNPRHLVRRRGQEARLRCSPMKGHSHVYWYRQLPEEGLKFMVYLQKENIIDESGMPKERFSAEFPKEGPSILRIQQVVRGDSAAYFCASSDRDGNSPLHFGNGTRLTVT.

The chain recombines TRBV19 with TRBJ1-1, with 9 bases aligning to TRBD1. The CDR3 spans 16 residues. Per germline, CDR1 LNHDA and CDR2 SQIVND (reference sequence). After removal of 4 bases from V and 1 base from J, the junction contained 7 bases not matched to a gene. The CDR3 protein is CASSRRDRVRNTEAFF. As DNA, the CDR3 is TGTGCCAGTAGTAGGAGGGACAGGGTCCGGAACACTGAAGCTTTCTTT.

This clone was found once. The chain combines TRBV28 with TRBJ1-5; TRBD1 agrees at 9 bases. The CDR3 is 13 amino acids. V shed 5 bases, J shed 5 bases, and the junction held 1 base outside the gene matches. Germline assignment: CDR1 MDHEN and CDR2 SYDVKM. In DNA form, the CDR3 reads TGTGCCAGCAGTGGGGACAGGGATCAGCCCCAGCATTTT. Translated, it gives CASSGDRDQPQHF.

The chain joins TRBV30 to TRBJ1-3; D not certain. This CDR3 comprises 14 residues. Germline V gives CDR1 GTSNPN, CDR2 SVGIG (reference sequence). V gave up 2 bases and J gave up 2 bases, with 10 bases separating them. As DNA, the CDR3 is TGTGCCTGGAGTTTAGCGTTTACTGGAAACACCATATATTTT. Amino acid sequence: CAWSLAFTGNTIYF.

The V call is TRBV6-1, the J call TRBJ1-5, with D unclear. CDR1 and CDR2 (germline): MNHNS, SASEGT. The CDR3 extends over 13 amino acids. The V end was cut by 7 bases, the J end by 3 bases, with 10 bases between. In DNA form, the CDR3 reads TGTGCCAGCATTCAACAGACCAATCAGCCCCAGCATTTT. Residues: CASIQQTNQPQHF.

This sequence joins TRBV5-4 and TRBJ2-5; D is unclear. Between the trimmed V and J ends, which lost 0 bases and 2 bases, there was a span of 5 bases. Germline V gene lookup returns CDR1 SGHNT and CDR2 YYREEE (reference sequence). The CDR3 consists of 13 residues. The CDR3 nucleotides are TGTGCCAGCAGCTTGGACTATCAAGAGACCCAGTACTTC. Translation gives CASSLDYQETQYF.

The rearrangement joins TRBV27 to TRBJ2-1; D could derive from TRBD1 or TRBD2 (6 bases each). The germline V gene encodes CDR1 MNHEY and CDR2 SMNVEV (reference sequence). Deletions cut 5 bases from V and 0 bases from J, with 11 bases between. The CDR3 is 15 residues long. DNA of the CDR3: TGTGCCAGCAGTGGGGGGCGGATCTCCTACAATGAGCAGTTCTTC. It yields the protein CASSGGRISYNEQFF.

CDR3 loop: CASSLSSWSQGTYEQYF. The CDR3 DNA reads TGTGCCAGCAGTTTATCGTCGTGGTCGCAGGGCACCTACGAGCAGTACTTC. The genes are TRBV27 and TRBJ2-7, with a tentative D call TRBD1 (5 bases). Trimming stripped 0 bases from V and 2 bases from J, with 17 bases between. In germline, CDR1 is MNHEY, CDR2 SMNVEV (reference sequence). The CDR3 runs to 17 residues.

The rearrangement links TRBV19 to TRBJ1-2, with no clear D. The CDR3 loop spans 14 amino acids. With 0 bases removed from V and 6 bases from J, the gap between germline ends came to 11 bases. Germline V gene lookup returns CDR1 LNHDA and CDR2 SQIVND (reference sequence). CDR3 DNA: TGTGCCAGTAGTATAGATCCTGGAACCGATGGCTACACCTTC. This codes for CASSIDPGTDGYTF.

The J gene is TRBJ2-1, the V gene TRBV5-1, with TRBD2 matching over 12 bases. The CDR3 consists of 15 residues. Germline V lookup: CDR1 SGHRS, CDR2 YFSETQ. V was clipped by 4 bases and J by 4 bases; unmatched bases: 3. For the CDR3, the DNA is TGCGCCAGCAGCAAAACTAGCGGGGGGTACAATGAGCAGTTCTTC. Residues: CASSKTSGGYNEQFF.

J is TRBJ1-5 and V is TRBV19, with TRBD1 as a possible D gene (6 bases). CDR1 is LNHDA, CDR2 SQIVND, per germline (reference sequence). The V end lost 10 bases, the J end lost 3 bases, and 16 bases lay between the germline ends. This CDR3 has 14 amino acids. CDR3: CATASDRNNQPQHF. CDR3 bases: TGTGCCACTGCATCAGACAGGAACAATCAGCCCCAGCATTTT.

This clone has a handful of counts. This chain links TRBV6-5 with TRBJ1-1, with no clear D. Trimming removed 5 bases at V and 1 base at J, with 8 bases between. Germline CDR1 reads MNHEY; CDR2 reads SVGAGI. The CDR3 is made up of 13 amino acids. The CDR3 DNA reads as TGTGCCAGCAGTCGGAATTCGAACACTGAAGCTTTCTTT. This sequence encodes CASSRNSNTEAFF.

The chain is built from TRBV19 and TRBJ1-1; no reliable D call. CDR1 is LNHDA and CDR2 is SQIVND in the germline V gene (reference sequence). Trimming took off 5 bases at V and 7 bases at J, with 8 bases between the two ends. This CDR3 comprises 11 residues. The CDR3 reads CASSLGGEAFF. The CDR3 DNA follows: TGTGCCAGTAGTTTGGGTGGTGAAGCTTTCTTT.

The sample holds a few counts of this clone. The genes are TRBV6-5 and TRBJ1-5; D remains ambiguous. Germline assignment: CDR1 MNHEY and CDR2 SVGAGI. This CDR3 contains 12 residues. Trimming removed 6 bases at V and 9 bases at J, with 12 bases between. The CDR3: CASSLGGGPQHF. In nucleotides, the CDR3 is TGTGCCAGCAGCCTAGGAGGAGGGCCCCAGCATTTT.

The CDR3 bases are TGTGCCAGCAGATTCGTGCGACAGGGCCCCTACGAGCAGTACTTC. It specifies CASRFVRQGPYEQYF. The V and J genes are TRBV21-1 and TRBJ2-7; the D segment call TRBD1 is taken from the table without a DNA check. TRBV21-1 is given as a pseudogene. This CDR3 comprises 15 residues.

The CDR3 protein is CASSTPGAEAFF. CDR3 nucleotides: TGTGCCAGCAGCACCCCCGGGGCTGAAGCTTTCTTT. The rearrangement uses TRBV11-1 and TRBJ1-1; D gene ambiguous. CDR1 is SGHAT, CDR2 FQDESV, per germline (reference sequence). The CDR3 is made up of 12 amino acids. V shed 5 bases and J shed 6 bases, with 10 bases lying between them.

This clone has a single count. DNA of the CDR3: TGCGCCAGCAGCCCTGGACAGAACACCGGGGAGCTGTTTTTT. It translates to CASSPGQNTGELFF. This chain connects TRBV5-1 to TRBJ2-2; possibly TRBD1 for D (5 bases). This CDR3 spans 14 amino acids. Trimming left V 4 bases short and J 1 base short, with 8 bases between. Germline CDR1 SGHRS, CDR2 YFSETQ.

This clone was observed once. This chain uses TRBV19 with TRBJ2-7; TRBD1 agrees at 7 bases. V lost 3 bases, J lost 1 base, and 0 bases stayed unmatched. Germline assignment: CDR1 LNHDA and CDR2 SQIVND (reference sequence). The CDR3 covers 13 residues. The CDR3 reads CASSMGQSYEQYF. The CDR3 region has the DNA TGTGCCAGTAGTATGGGACAGTCCTACGAGCAGTACTTC.

CDR3: CASSLAGGAPYNEQFF. The CDR3 DNA reads as TGTGCCAGCAGCTTGGCCGGGGGGGCACCCTACAATGAGCAGTTCTTC. The chain employs TRBV5-5 and TRBJ2-1; 8 nucleotides agree with TRBD2. Germline assignment: CDR1 SGHKS and CDR2 YYEKEE (reference sequence). V shed 0 bases, J shed 2 bases, and the junction held 4 bases outside the gene matches. The CDR3 contains 16 residues.

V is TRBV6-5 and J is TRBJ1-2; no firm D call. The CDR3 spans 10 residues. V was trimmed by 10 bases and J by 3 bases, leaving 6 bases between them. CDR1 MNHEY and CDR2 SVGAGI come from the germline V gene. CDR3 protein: CATRDYGYTF. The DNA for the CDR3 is TGTGCCACACGGGACTATGGCTACACCTTC.

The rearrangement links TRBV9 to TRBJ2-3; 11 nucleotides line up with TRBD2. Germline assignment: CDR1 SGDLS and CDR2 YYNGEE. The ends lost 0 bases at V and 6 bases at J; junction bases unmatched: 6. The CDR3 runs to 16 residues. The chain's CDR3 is CASSVEGTSGGDTQYF. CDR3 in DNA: TGTGCCAGCAGCGTAGAGGGGACTAGCGGTGGGGATACGCAGTATTTT.